Shown below are 17 T cell receptor beta chains from a single sample sequenced in a study of control samples from healthy donors and cancer patients (dated by TCRdb to 2018 to 2020). Receptor libraries were prepared by the immunoSEQ multiplex PCR assay. Entries here come from immuneACCESS through TCRdb and include only in-frame sequences with V and J called. Some clones fail to appear in such tables; in the studies checked, an unresolved V gene covers under half of the shortfall, and the cause of the remainder is unknown. This sample lists over 150,000 clones; approximately 96% were detected once. The ten biggest clones cover 0.85% to 1.3% of the sample. Specimen: blood. The receptors originated from a woman aged 25-40 years in good health.

CDR3 nucleotides: TGTGCCAGCAGCTTCTGGCGGGGGACCACTAACACAGATACGCAGTATTTT. Its protein is CASSFWRGTTNTDTQYF. The J gene is TRBJ2-3, the V gene TRBV13, with 7 bases that match TRBD2. The junction had 11 bases not matched to a gene; V was cut back by 3 bases and J by 2 bases. The CDR3 has 17 residues. The germline V gene has CDR1 PRHDT and CDR2 FYEKMQ (reference sequence).

This clone was recorded once. This chain uses TRBV6-5 with TRBJ1-5; 10 positions match TRBD1. V lost 6 bases, J lost 5 bases, and 4 bases stayed unmatched. This CDR3 comprises 14 residues. Germline CDR1 and CDR2: MNHEY and SVGAGI. CDR3 nucleotide sequence: TGTGCCAGCAGCCGACAGGGGGCATATCAGCCCCAGCATTTT. Its translation: CASSRQGAYQPQHF.

The chain joins TRBV30 to TRBJ1-2; TRBD1 agrees at 7 bases. The J segment lost 7 bases and the V segment lost 4 bases, leaving 9 bases of the junction unmatched. CDR1 is GTSNPN and CDR2 is SVGIG in the germline V gene (reference sequence). This CDR3 has 13 amino acids. The CDR3 nucleotides read TGTGCCTGGAATACGCAGGGGGTGGGTGGCTACACCTTC. Translated: CAWNTQGVGGYTF.

V gene TRBV6-6 combines with J gene TRBJ1-3; D ambiguous. Germline V gene data show CDR1 as MNHNY and CDR2 as SVGAGI (reference sequence). This CDR3 comprises 16 residues. The ends were cut back, 5 bases at V and 0 bases at J, with 14 bases in the middle. This CDR3 is CASSPLMRSSGNTIYF. In DNA form, the CDR3 reads TGTGCCAGCAGTCCCCTTATGAGGAGCTCTGGAAACACCATATATTTT.

The rearrangement joins TRBV27 to TRBJ2-1, with D tentatively TRBD2 (5 bases). Germline CDR1 reads MNHEY; CDR2 reads SMNVEV (reference sequence). The CDR3 runs 15 residues. V was cut by 1 base and J by 0 bases, with 7 bases left in between. The CDR3 nucleotides read TGTGCCAGCAGTTTATTTAGCGCCTCCTACAATGAGCAGTTCTTC. Translating gives CASSLFSASYNEQFF.

The chain recombines TRBV7-9 with TRBJ2-5, with 10 bases fitting TRBD1. This CDR3 region has 15 residues. Germline CDR1 SEHNR, CDR2 FQNEAQ (reference sequence). J gave up 5 bases and V 7 bases, and 10 bases lay outside the gene matches. CDR3 DNA: TGTGCCAGCAACGTCGGACAGGGGGTCGGGGAGACCCAGTACTTC. This gives the protein CASNVGQGVGETQYF.

This sequence joins TRBV9 and TRBJ1-4, with a weak D call TRBD1 (6 bases). Deletions cut 1 base from V and 3 bases from J, with 10 bases between. The CDR3 sequence is 15 residues long. Germline CDR1 reads SGDLS; CDR2 reads YYNGEE. CDR3 sequence (DNA): TGTGCCAGCAGCGTACTGGGACAATCTAATGAAAAACTGTTTTTT. Translation: CASSVLGQSNEKLFF.

This chain connects TRBV2 to TRBJ1-1, with TRBD1 as a possible D gene (6 bases). Trimming removed 5 bases at V and 0 bases at J, with 13 bases between. The germline CDR1 and CDR2 sequences are SNHLY and FYNNEI. The CDR3 spans 15 residues. Here the CDR3 DNA reads TGTGCCAGCAGTCCACAGGGTATTTTGAACACTGAAGCTTTCTTT. It codes for CASSPQGILNTEAFF.

The V and J genes are TRBV3-1 (or the pseudogene TRBV3-2) and TRBJ1-1; D not certain. V gave up 1 base and J gave up 5 bases, with 8 bases separating them. Germline V lookup: CDR1 LGHDT, CDR2 YNNKEL (reference sequence). This CDR3 region has 13 residues. The CDR3 sequence: CASSQVRATEAFF. The DNA for the CDR3 is TGTGCCAGCAGCCAAGTCCGGGCAACTGAAGCTTTCTTT.

This clone occurred once. The chain's CDR3 is CGKRQGDTQYF. CDR3 in DNA: TGCGGCAAGAGACAGGGAGATACGCAGTATTTT. The chain couples TRBV29-1 to TRBJ2-3; 7 nucleotides line up with TRBD1. This CDR3 region has 11 residues. Germline CDR1 is SQVTM and CDR2 is ANQGSEA.

This chain joins TRBV21-1 and TRBJ2-3; the table's D gene call, TRBD2, was not cross checked with the DNA. TRBV21-1 is a pseudogene. The CDR3 contains 17 residues. Here the CDR3 DNA reads TGTGCCAGCAGCAAAGGGGGGCTAGCGGGGCACACAGATACGCAGTATTTT. The encoded protein is CASSKGGLAGHTDTQYF.

The gene calls are TRBV2 and TRBJ1-4; a weak D match, TRBD1 (5 bases). Trimming left V 3 bases short and J 8 bases short, with 13 bases between. CDR3 length: 14 residues. From germline, CDR1 is SNHLY and CDR2 FYNNEI. The CDR3 loop is CASSDEGLYEKLFF. The CDR3 nucleotides read TGTGCCAGCAGTGACGAGGGGTTGTACGAAAAACTGTTTTTT. Supplemented by reference TRBV2 and TRBJ1-4, the full variable domain reads EPEVTQTPSHQVTQMGQEVILRCVPISNHLYFYWYRQILGQKVEFLVSFYNNEISEKSEIFDDQFSVERPDGSNFTLKIRSTKLEDSAMYFCASSDEGLYEKLFFGSGTQLSVL.

The chain couples TRBV25-1 to TRBJ1-1; weak D call: TRBD1 (5 bases). The CDR3 is made up of 12 amino acids. Trimming removed 3 bases at V and 10 bases at J, with 12 bases between. CDR1 MGHDK and CDR2 SYGVNS come from the germline V gene. This chain's CDR3 is CASSDQGIGAFF. Written as DNA, the CDR3 is TGTGCCAGCAGTGACCAGGGTATCGGAGCTTTCTTT.

The chain is built from TRBV7-9 and TRBJ1-5; D is perhaps TRBD1 (6 bases). The CDR3 is made up of 14 amino acids. CDR1 and CDR2 (germline): SEHNR, FQNEAQ (reference sequence). Trimming took off 0 bases at V and 6 bases at J, with 9 bases between the two ends. The CDR3 reads CASSLATGGQPQHF. The DNA of the CDR3 is TGTGCCAGCAGCTTAGCGACAGGTGGTCAGCCCCAGCATTTT.

The chain is built from TRBV5-6 and TRBJ1-5; no clear D. The length of the CDR3 is 15 residues. The germline CDR1 and CDR2 sequences are SGHDT and YYEEEE. V was cut by 1 base and J by 0 bases, with 8 bases left in between. The CDR3 region has the DNA TGTGCCAGCAGCTTGACAGAAGATAGCAATCAGCCCCAGCATTTT. It codes for CASSLTEDSNQPQHF.

The rearrangement links TRBV30 to TRBJ2-2; the match to TRBD1 covers 8 bases. V lost 5 bases and J lost 1; bases outside the gene matches: 0. This CDR3 contains 13 residues. From germline, CDR1 is GTSNPN and CDR2 SVGIG (reference sequence). The CDR3 DNA reads TGTGCCTGGGGACAGGGGAACACCGGGGAGCTGTTTTTT. Translating it yields CAWGQGNTGELFF.

This rearrangement joins TRBV18 to TRBJ2-3; D is ambiguous. The CDR3 loop spans 16 amino acids. Germline V gene sequence: CDR1 KGHSH, CDR2 LQKENI. Trimming pared 3 bases from V and 0 bases from J, leaving 13 bases between. In DNA form, the CDR3 reads TGTGCCAGCTCACCCTCCGATCCGTCGAGCACAGATACGCAGTATTTT. As protein: CASSPSDPSSTDTQYF.